One sample yielded the 23 T cell receptor beta chains listed below, sequenced in a study of T cells in Graves' hyperthyroidism and ophthalmopathy. Researchers took RNA transcripts and amplified the TCR beta CDR3 regions from them. HTBI primers were employed in a first-round RT-PCR of the TCR CDR3. TCRdb redid the calling of the multiplex PCR reads with MiXCR, one entry per CDR3 protein. The sample has 480,000 or so distinct CDR3 sequences, about 15% seen once. Material for sequencing was blood. These receptor sequences come from a woman younger than 30 with Graves' hyperthyroidism.

J is TRBJ1-1 and V is TRBV7-8, with TRBD1 matching over 11 bases. Losses at the gene ends were 5 bases for V and 0 bases for J; bases not matched to a gene: 8. CDR3 size: 17 residues. Germline lookup yields CDR1 SGHVS and CDR2 FQNEAQ. The CDR3 coding sequence is TGTGCCAGCAGCGTGGACAGGGGGCAGCTCCTGAACACTGAAGCTTTCTTT. Its protein product is CASSVDRGQLLNTEAFF.

In its sample, this clonotype was seen many times. The genes are TRBV12-3 or TRBV12-4 and TRBJ1-4, with a possible D match to TRBD1 (6 bases). CDR3 size: 14 residues. Trimming shortened V by 6 bases and J by 10 bases, and 18 bases separated the two germline ends. Here the CDR3 DNA reads TGTGCCAGCAGGGTCGCAGGACAGCAGGGAAAACTGTTTTTT. It specifies CASRVAGQQGKLFF.

The chain has TRBV10-3 and TRBJ1-1, with D maybe TRBD1 (5 bases). This CDR3 spans 15 amino acids. The V gene lost 2 bases and the J gene lost 0 bases, with 10 bases spanning the gap. Germline CDR1 reads ENHRY; CDR2 reads SYGVKD. Here the CDR3 reads CAISEMEGLNTEAFF. CDR3 DNA: TGTGCCATCAGTGAGATGGAGGGACTGAACACTGAAGCTTTCTTT.

The sample holds many counts of this clonotype. This rearrangement joins TRBV12-3 or TRBV12-4 to TRBJ1-2; 12 nucleotides match TRBD1. The CDR3 sequence is 17 residues long. V shed 1 base, J shed 5 bases, and the junction held 8 bases outside the gene matches. The DNA for the CDR3 is TGTGCCAGCAGTTTAGTGTGGGGACAGGGGGCCCCATATGGCTACACCTTC. Its protein is CASSLVWGQGAPYGYTF.

This clonotype was observed many times. The chain carries TRBV12-3 or TRBV12-4 and TRBJ2-1; TRBD2 agrees at 11 bases. The CDR3 contains 14 residues. With V trimmed by 6 bases and J by 6 bases, 4 bases remained unmatched. CDR3 loop: CASSAGLAVNEQFF. For the CDR3, the DNA is TGTGCCAGCAGCGCGGGACTAGCGGTCAATGAGCAGTTCTTC.

The genes are TRBV5-1 and TRBJ2-6; 10 nucleotides line up with TRBD1. Germline values: CDR1 SGHRS, CDR2 YFSETQ. This CDR3 comprises 17 residues. V gave up 3 bases and J gave up 0 bases; unmatched junction bases: 3. The DNA of the CDR3 is TGCGCCAGCAGCTCAGGGACAGGGGTCTCTGGGGCCAACGTCCTGACTTTC. Translating gives CASSSGTGVSGANVLTF.

In its sample, this clonotype was seen many times. The CDR3 nucleotides are TGTGCCAGCTTGACCGGGATTGGCACTGAAGCTTTCTTT. This codes for CASLTGIGTEAFF. The chain recombines TRBV28 with TRBJ1-1; D unclear. Germline loops: CDR1 MDHEN, CDR2 SYDVKM. The CDR3 runs to 13 residues. Trimming stripped 8 bases from V and 4 bases from J, with 14 bases between.

This clonotype showed up many times. The rearrangement uses TRBV5-1 and TRBJ2-7; 10 bases map to TRBD1. The CDR3 has 15 residues. J gave up 2 bases and V 5 bases, and 7 bases lay outside the gene matches. Germline assignment: CDR1 SGHRS and CDR2 YFSETQ. The CDR3 region has the DNA TGCGCCAGCAGAATGGCCGGGACAGGGGCCTACGAGCAGTACTTC. Protein: CASRMAGTGAYEQYF.

This clonotype appeared many times. The genes are TRBV2 and TRBJ1-4, with 9 positions matching TRBD1. The junction had 4 bases not matched to a gene; V was cut back by 11 bases and J by 6 bases. This CDR3 region has 12 residues. CDR1 SNHLY and CDR2 FYNNEI come from the germline V gene. The CDR3 loop reads CADRQGDEKLFF. CDR3 DNA: TGTGCCGATCGACAGGGGGATGAAAAACTGTTTTTT.

This sequence joins TRBV11-1 and TRBJ1-2, with 7 bases identical to TRBD1. With 5 bases clipped from V and 4 bases from J, the junction kept 10 bases outside the gene matches. Germline V lookup: CDR1 SGHAT, CDR2 FQDESV (reference sequence). There are 15 residues in the CDR3. The CDR3 loop is CASSLRTGGTYGYTF. For the CDR3, the DNA is TGTGCCAGCAGCCTAAGGACAGGCGGCACCTATGGCTACACCTTC.

This clonotype has more than one count but fewer than ten. This chain links TRBV9 with TRBJ1-2; D is possibly TRBD1 (6 bases). Germline lookup yields CDR1 SGDLS and CDR2 YYNGEE. CDR3 length: 14 amino acids. Trimming removed 0 bases at V and 4 bases at J, with 10 bases between. The CDR3 DNA follows: TGTGCCAGCAGCGTAGGGGGAGGGGGCTATGGCTACACCTTC. Translation gives CASSVGGGGYGYTF.

This clonotype has just a few counts. The V gene is TRBV12-3 or TRBV12-4, the J gene TRBJ1-1, with D perhaps matching TRBD1 (6 bases). This CDR3 is built from 13 residues. Trimming removed 6 bases at V and 10 bases at J, with 18 bases between. CDR3 nucleotides: TGTGCCAGCAGGGCTTACAGGGACGGTCGAGCTTTCTTT. Protein product: CASRAYRDGRAFF.

This clonotype has ten or more counts. V is TRBV12-3 or TRBV12-4 and J is TRBJ1-4, with TRBD1 as a possible D gene (5 bases). Between the trimmed V and J ends, which lost 4 bases and 3 bases, there was a span of 12 bases. The CDR3 spans 15 residues. CDR3 residues: CASSSHGGPNEKLFF. The CDR3 coding sequence is TGTGCCAGCAGTTCTCATGGGGGACCTAATGAAAAACTGTTTTTT.

The chain is built from TRBV19 and TRBJ1-3; D perhaps matches TRBD1 (6 bases). Germline V gene data show CDR1 as LNHDA and CDR2 as SQIVND (reference sequence). Trimming removed 8 bases from V and 0 bases from J, with 11 bases in between. The CDR3 is 14 amino acids. Here the CDR3 reads CASLRGGSGNTIYF. Here the CDR3 DNA reads TGTGCCAGTCTCAGGGGCGGCTCTGGAAACACCATATATTTT.

This clonotype was detected a few times. The V call is TRBV5-1, the J call TRBJ2-7, with 8 bases aligning to TRBD2. V lost 3 bases and J lost 6; bases outside the gene matches: 14. The CDR3 length is 16 residues. Looked up from germline, CDR1 is SGHRS and CDR2 is YFSETQ. The CDR3 DNA reads TGCGCCAGCAGCTCCCCGGGACTAGTTGACCTCGGCGAGCAGTACTTC. Amino acid sequence: CASSSPGLVDLGEQYF.

This clonotype was seen many times. The chain recombines TRBV27 with TRBJ2-1, with 11 bases matching TRBD2. The CDR3 loop spans 20 amino acids. The germline gives CDR1 MNHEY, CDR2 SMNVEV (reference sequence). V lost 3 bases and J lost 4; bases outside the gene matches: 17. Here the CDR3 DNA reads TGTGCCAGCAGTTTGCCCCTGGGGACTAGCGGCCCTCGGGGATACAATGAGCAGTTCTTC. Translating it yields CASSLPLGTSGPRGYNEQFF.

This clonotype has a count of ten or more. V gene TRBV29-1 combines with J gene TRBJ1-2, with 8 bases aligning to TRBD1. CDR3 length equals 14 residues. J gave up 4 bases and V 0 bases, and 4 bases lay outside the gene matches. Germline V CDR1 and CDR2: SQVTM, ANQGSEA. CDR3 region: CSVEDVGQGYGYTF. The CDR3 nucleotides read TGCAGCGTTGAAGACGTTGGACAGGGCTATGGCTACACCTTC.

At least ten counts were recorded for this clonotype. The chain combines TRBV12-3 or TRBV12-4 with TRBJ2-7, with 11 bases matching TRBD1. This CDR3 has 15 residues. J lost 2 bases, V lost 5 bases, and 5 bases had no gene match. The DNA for the CDR3 is TGTGCCAGCAGTCCCCGGGACAGGGGGGCCTACGAGCAGTACTTC. It yields the protein CASSPRDRGAYEQYF.

This clonotype was counted at least ten times. The chain links TRBV12-3 or TRBV12-4 to TRBJ1-2; D might be TRBD1 (5 bases). The CDR3 length is 15 residues. The V and J ends lost 7 bases and 8 bases respectively, with 23 bases between them. Here the CDR3 reads CASINFIPGVGGYTF. The CDR3, as DNA: TGTGCCAGCATCAACTTCATTCCGGGGGTTGGCGGCTACACCTTC.

The J gene is TRBJ1-5, the V gene TRBV19; the D is unclear. Germline CDR1 LNHDA, CDR2 SQIVND (reference sequence). V gave up 7 bases and J gave up 4 bases, with 11 bases separating them. The CDR3 runs 13 residues. In DNA form, the CDR3 reads TGTGCCAGTACCCTGGTCCTTAATCAGCCCCAGCATTTT. Translation gives CASTLVLNQPQHF.

This clonotype has only one observation. The chain recombines TRBV11-3 with TRBJ2-7, with unresolved D. Germline V gene sequence: CDR1 SGHNT, CDR2 YENEEA. This CDR3 contains 15 residues. The chain's CDR3 is CAGSLKFRVAYEQYV. The CDR3 coding sequence is TGTGCCGGCAGCTTAAAGTTTCGAGTGGCCTACGAGCAGTACGTC.

About this clonotype itself: The junction does not match germline at one end; this may be a read error. This chain uses TRBV27 with TRBJ2-2, with a weak D call TRBD1 (5 bases). The V gene's germline CDR1 is MNHEY and CDR2 SMNVEV (reference sequence). The CDR3 loop spans 13 amino acids. The CDR3 is CDSSLQDTGELFF. The CDR3, as DNA: TGTGACAGCAGTCTACAGGACACCGGGGAGCTGTTTTTT.

This clonotype was recorded many times. This sequence joins TRBV5-1 and TRBJ2-2; 8 bases line up with TRBD1. V trimming: 6 bases; J trimming: 1 base; junction bases outside the gene matches: 2. This CDR3 has 14 residues. Per the germline V gene, CDR1 is SGHRS and CDR2 is YFSETQ. The CDR3 DNA reads TGCGCCAGCAAGGACAGGGAGAACACCGGGGAGCTGTTTTTT. It codes for CASKDRENTGELFF.